Following are 13 T cell receptor beta chains from one sample sequenced in a study of Graves' ophthalmopathy and Graves' hyperthyroidism. Scientists amplified the TCR beta CDR3 regions from RNA transcripts. HTBI primers were used in a first-round RT-PCR, which preceded a second-round multiplex PCR. TCRdb fed the multiplex PCR reads into MiXCR, producing one record per CDR3 protein. The table lists roughly 50,000 distinct CDR3 sequences, over 40% of them singletons. The sequencing sample was made of peripheral blood. The receptor source for this set is an adult man with Graves' ophthalmopathy.

This clonotype showed up just a few times. A read error is possible here, since a much larger clone lies one base away. CDR3 nucleotides: TGTGACAGCAGCTTCCTACAATGGGGGGCCTCAGATACGCAGTATTTT. Its protein is CDSSFLQWGASDTQYF. This chain joins TRBV2 and TRBJ2-3; D is tentatively TRBD1 or TRBD2 (6 bases each). Germline-derived CDR1 and CDR2 are SNHLY and FYNNEI. The CDR3 is 16 residues long.

The chain couples TRBV2 to TRBJ2-3; TRBD1 agrees at 10 bases. The germline CDR1 and CDR2 sequences are SNHLY and FYNNEI. The CDR3 sequence is 18 residues long. Trimming removed 5 bases from V and 0 bases from J; junction bases left unmatched: 11. The CDR3 spells CASSPRIMDRGSTDTQYF. The CDR3 DNA is TGTGCCAGCAGTCCGCGAATTATGGACAGGGGGAGCACAGATACGCAGTATTTT.

The V and J genes are TRBV4-2 and TRBJ1-2; no clear D. Trimming pared 3 bases from V and 5 bases from J, leaving 16 bases between. The CDR3 has 15 residues. Looked up from germline, CDR1 is LGHNA and CDR2 is YNFKEQ. Written as DNA, the CDR3 is TGTGCCAGCAGCCAGATCGGCGATACGCAGTATGGCTACACCTTC. Translation gives CASSQIGDTQYGYTF.

This clonotype was detected ten times or more. V usage is TRBV12-3 or TRBV12-4 and J usage is TRBJ1-4, with D perhaps matching TRBD1 (6 bases). V lost 7 bases and J lost 8, with 17 bases in between. The CDR3 totals 14 residues. CDR3 in amino acids: CASTHRRRGEKLFF. For the CDR3, the DNA is TGTGCCAGCACACATAGACGGAGGGGGGAAAAACTGTTTTTT.

This sequence joins TRBV20-1 and TRBJ2-1, with 7 bases lining up with TRBD2. CDR3 length: 14 residues. Trimming at V came to 1 base and at J to 6 bases, leaving 6 bases not matched to a gene. The V gene's germline CDR1 is DFQATT and CDR2 SNEGSKA (reference sequence). CDR3 sequence: CSARGAAGFNEQFF. CDR3 nucleotides: TGCAGTGCTAGAGGGGCAGCGGGGTTCAATGAGCAGTTCTTC.

Points on this clonotype: A junction boundary mismatches the germline segment, possibly from a read error. J is TRBJ1-2 and V is TRBV7-2, with TRBD1 as a possible D gene (6 bases). The CDR3 runs 15 residues. CDR1 and CDR2 from the germline V gene are SGHTA and FQGNSA. The CDR3 region is CANSLGGLWIHGYTF. In nucleotides, the CDR3 is TGCGCCAACAGCTTAGGGGGACTGTGGATCCATGGCTACACCTTC.

J is TRBJ2-2 and V is TRBV19, with 7 bases fitting TRBD1. CDR1 is LNHDA and CDR2 is SQIVND in the germline V gene (reference sequence). This CDR3 region has 14 residues. The junction had 8 bases not matched to a gene; V was cut back by 3 bases and J by 10 bases. CDR3 nucleotides: TGTGCCAGTAGTATTAACAGGGGTTCGGAGGAGCTGTTTTTT. Its protein is CASSINRGSEELFF. Filled out from reference TRBV19 and TRBJ2-2, the complete variable domain reads DGGITQSPKYLFRKEGQNVTLSCEQNLNHDAMYWYRQDPGQGLRLIYYSQIVNDFQKGDIAEGYSVSREKKESFPLTVTSAQKNPTAFYLCASSINRGSEELFFGEGSRLTVL.

Many counts were recorded for this clonotype. This chain links TRBV10-2 with TRBJ1-3; 7 bases line up with TRBD1. This CDR3 is 19 amino acids long. The J segment lost 0 bases and the V segment lost 10 bases, leaving 21 bases of the junction unmatched. Germline CDR1 reads WSHSY; CDR2 reads SAAADI. The CDR3: CATQPHRETGTSSGNTIYF. Here the CDR3 DNA reads TGCGCCACCCAGCCGCACCGGGAGACAGGGACCAGCTCTGGAAACACCATATATTTT.

This clonotype was seen at least ten times. This sequence joins TRBV19 and TRBJ1-2; D is perhaps TRBD1 (6 bases). CDR3 length equals 16 residues. V was shortened by 3 bases and J by 2 bases, with 16 bases between the two germline ends. Per the germline V gene, CDR1 is LNHDA and CDR2 is SQIVND (reference sequence). This chain's CDR3 is CASSIYRGGTNYGYTF. The CDR3 bases are TGTGCCAGTAGTATTTACCGAGGAGGGACAAACTATGGCTACACCTTC.

Note on this clonotype: Since no conserved phenylalanine or tryptophan closes the CDR3, a read error is the likely cause. The DNA is omitted, as the CDR3 cannot be located on it reliably, and the CDR3 follows TCRdb's listing. The chain employs TRBV24-1 and TRBJ2-1; TRBD1, the D gene given by the table, was not confirmed from the DNA. The germline CDR1 and CDR2 sequences are KGHDR and SFDVKD. With termini counted, the CDR3 has 12 amino acids. The CDR3 sequence is CATSLNQKGASL.

This clonotype was picked up many times. V and J are TRBV13 and TRBJ2-7; D not resolved. V shed 4 bases and J shed 0 bases, with 19 bases lying between them. Germline V gives CDR1 PRHDT, CDR2 FYEKMQ (reference sequence). This CDR3 spans 17 amino acids. Here the CDR3 DNA reads TGTGCCAGCAGCTCCCTCGCAGAGCCCCTAAGCTCCTACGAGCAGTACTTC. Its protein is CASSSLAEPLSSYEQYF.

The J gene is TRBJ1-4, the V gene TRBV10-1, with TRBD1 as a possible D gene (5 bases). With 11 bases removed from V and 2 bases from J, the gap between germline ends came to 18 bases. The CDR3 spans 15 residues. Germline V gene lookup returns CDR1 WNHNN and CDR2 SYGVQD (reference sequence). The CDR3 region is CAGPDRGLTNEKLFF. DNA of the CDR3: TGCGCCGGCCCGGATAGGGGATTGACTAATGAAAAACTGTTTTTT.

The chain couples TRBV7-8 to TRBJ1-6, with D maybe TRBD1 (5 bases). CDR1 is SGHVS, CDR2 FQNEAQ, per germline. The V end lost 5 bases, the J end lost 8 bases, and 19 bases lay between the germline ends. This CDR3 comprises 16 residues. CDR3 loop: CASSPKAGPIYSPLHF. As DNA, the CDR3 is TGTGCCAGCAGCCCTAAGGCGGGGCCTATATATTCACCCCTCCACTTT.